The 26 T cell receptor beta chains below come from one sample, sequenced in a study of OX40 agonist ivuxolimab in advanced cancers. Sequenced by immunoSEQ multiplex PCR; TCRdb stores in-frame clones only, minus some. Of over 60,000 clones listed, around 85% are singletons. The sequences come from CD4+ or CD8+ T cells sorted from blood, collected in a trial of the OX40 agonist ivuxolimab. The receptors shown here come from an adult with an advanced solid tumor such as melanoma, head and neck, liver or kidney cancer.

The V call is TRBV5-4, the J call TRBJ2-5; 14 bases are shared with TRBD2. CDR3 length: 16 amino acids. Trimming at V came to 3 bases and at J to 7 bases, leaving 8 bases not matched to a gene. Germline CDR1 SGHNT, CDR2 YYREEE (reference sequence). CDR3 protein: CASSSKTSGRGGTQYF. As DNA, the CDR3 is TGTGCCAGCAGCTCTAAGACTAGCGGGAGGGGGGGGACCCAGTACTTC.

This rearrangement joins TRBV18 to TRBJ2-2; D not certain. Between the trimmed V and J ends, which lost 3 bases and 6 bases, there was a span of 14 bases. The CDR3 loop spans 15 amino acids. The V gene's germline CDR1 is KGHSH and CDR2 LQKENI. The CDR3 sequence is CASSPATGWAGELFF. CDR3 in DNA: TGTGCCAGCTCACCCGCAACCGGATGGGCCGGGGAGCTGTTTTTT.

This clone was counted a few times. The chain links TRBV7-8 to TRBJ2-5; D unresolved. The length of the CDR3 is 12 residues. Germline loops: CDR1 SGHVS, CDR2 FQNEAQ. The ends were cut back, 3 bases at V and 4 bases at J, with 6 bases in the middle. CDR3 coding DNA: TGTGCCAGCAGCTTTTTCTCAGAGACCCAGTACTTC. Encoded protein: CASSFFSETQYF. The full variable domain, completed using reference TRBV7-8 and TRBJ2-5, is GAGVSQSPRYKVAKRGQDVALRCDPISGHVSLFWYQQALGQGPEFLTYFQNEAQLDKSGLPSDRFFAERPEGSVSTLKIQRTQQEDSAVYLCASSFFSETQYFGPGTRLLVL.

V gene TRBV19 combines with J gene TRBJ1-1; D gene uncertain. The CDR3 extends over 14 amino acids. Trimming cost V 1 base and J 0 bases, with 6 bases left between them. Germline CDR1 and CDR2: LNHDA and SQIVND (reference sequence). The CDR3 region has the DNA TGTGCCAGTAGTATAGGCCCCTTGAACACTGAAGCTTTCTTT. Its translation is CASSIGPLNTEAFF.

In its sample, this clone was seen a few times. The rearrangement joins TRBV5-1 to TRBJ2-5; D is ambiguous. Germline loops: CDR1 SGHRS, CDR2 YFSETQ. Between the trimmed V and J ends, which lost 2 bases and 5 bases, there was a span of 4 bases. The CDR3 covers 11 residues. CDR3 residues: CASSLLETQYF. The CDR3 DNA follows: TGCGCCAGCAGCTTATTGGAGACCCAGTACTTC.

The chain joins TRBV10-3 to TRBJ2-3; 12 bases match TRBD1. Germline CDR1 reads ENHRY; CDR2 reads SYGVKD. The length of the CDR3 is 14 residues. Trimming removed 10 bases from V and 2 bases from J; junction bases left unmatched: 4. The chain's CDR3 is CATRGQGATDTQYF. The CDR3 DNA reads TGTGCCACCCGGGGACAGGGGGCCACAGATACGCAGTATTTT.

The chain couples TRBV2 to TRBJ1-5; tentative D call: TRBD1 (5 bases). CDR1 and CDR2 from the germline V gene are SNHLY and FYNNEI. The CDR3 totals 14 residues. V dropped 7 bases and J dropped 5 bases, with 15 bases sitting between them. The chain's CDR3 is CASKQMGLDQPQHF. CDR3 coding DNA: TGTGCCAGCAAACAAATGGGGCTGGATCAGCCCCAGCATTTT.

The chain carries TRBV19 and TRBJ1-1, with a possible D match to TRBD1 (5 bases). Germline V gene lookup returns CDR1 LNHDA and CDR2 SQIVND (reference sequence). The CDR3 extends over 14 amino acids. Trimming left V 1 base short and J 3 bases short, with 9 bases between. This chain's CDR3 is CASSIVGGDTEAFF. Here the CDR3 DNA reads TGTGCCAGTAGTATAGTCGGGGGTGACACTGAAGCTTTCTTT.

The V call is TRBV7-9, the J call TRBJ1-6, with TRBD1 as a possible D gene (6 bases). Trimming pared 5 bases from V and 9 bases from J, leaving 14 bases between. Germline values: CDR1 SEHNR, CDR2 FQNEAQ (reference sequence). The CDR3 has 14 amino acids. CDR3 sequence reads: CASSLAGVFSPLHF. DNA for the CDR3: TGTGCCAGCAGCCTCGCAGGGGTTTTTTCACCCCTCCACTTT.

The chain employs TRBV6-6 and TRBJ1-2; TRBD1 aligns across 7 bases. The CDR3 loop spans 14 amino acids. The J segment lost 3 bases and the V segment lost 2 bases, leaving 3 bases of the junction unmatched. The germline V gene has CDR1 MNHNY and CDR2 SVGAGI (reference sequence). Here the CDR3 DNA reads TGTGCCAGCAGTTACGCAGGGGGGGACTATGGCTACACCTTC. Its protein is CASSYAGGDYGYTF.

The V gene is TRBV9, the J gene TRBJ2-7; 9 bases align to TRBD1. Trimming at V came to 3 bases and at J to 2 bases, leaving 9 bases not matched to a gene. The CDR3 is 16 residues long. The germline V gene encodes CDR1 SGDLS and CDR2 YYNGEE. The CDR3 DNA sequence: TGTGCCAGCAGCGGGCAGGACAGGGGAAATCCCTACGAGCAGTACTTC. Amino acids: CASSGQDRGNPYEQYF.

This chain connects TRBV18 to TRBJ2-5, with 9 nucleotides matching TRBD1. V shed 5 bases and J 4 bases; nucleotides not matched to a gene: 8. The CDR3 has 15 amino acids. Germline CDR1 KGHSH, CDR2 LQKENI. In nucleotides, the CDR3 is TGTGCCAGCTCATCGGACAGGGGTTGGGGAGAGACCCAGTACTTC. Amino acids: CASSSDRGWGETQYF.

The chain has TRBV9 and TRBJ2-7, with D unresolved. Per germline, CDR1 SGDLS and CDR2 YYNGEE. Between the trimmed V and J ends, which lost 0 bases and 2 bases, there was a span of 12 bases. The CDR3 covers 15 residues. This CDR3 reads CASSVGSETAYEQYF. The CDR3 DNA reads as TGTGCCAGCAGCGTAGGGTCGGAGACCGCCTACGAGCAGTACTTC.

The chain uses TRBV2 and TRBJ2-1; D is ambiguous. Trimming shortened V by 8 bases and J by 1 base, and 12 bases separated the two germline ends. This CDR3 has 14 residues. Germline loops: CDR1 SNHLY, CDR2 FYNNEI. CDR3 amino acids: CASVFLSSYNEQFF. CDR3 DNA: TGTGCCAGCGTTTTCTTGTCGTCCTACAATGAGCAGTTCTTC.

In its sample, this clone was seen a few times. This chain uses TRBV6-6 with TRBJ1-2; D is uncertain. Germline lookup yields CDR1 MNHNY and CDR2 SVGAGI (reference sequence). The CDR3 has 15 residues. V was clipped by 4 bases and J by 6 bases, with 18 bases between them. This CDR3 reads CASSSPRRAGDGYTF. CDR3 DNA sequence: TGTGCCAGCAGTTCCCCCCGTAGGGCTGGGGATGGCTACACCTTC.

The rearrangement joins TRBV15 to TRBJ2-7; tentative D call: TRBD2 (5 bases). Germline-derived CDR1 and CDR2 are LNHNV and YYDKDF (reference sequence). Trimming took off 4 bases at V and 2 bases at J, with 12 bases between the two ends. The CDR3 spans 14 residues. CDR3 nucleotides: TGTGCCACCAGCACCTTCGCGGGTACCTACGAGCAGTACTTC. This translates into CATSTFAGTYEQYF.

This clone was seen once. The V gene is TRBV25-1, the J gene TRBJ2-5; D is perhaps TRBD1 (6 bases). The CDR3 extends over 15 amino acids. Looked up from germline, CDR1 is MGHDK and CDR2 is SYGVNS. Trimming stripped 2 bases from V and 5 bases from J, with 15 bases between. The CDR3 coding sequence is TGTGCCAGCAGTGAAAGTAGGGGGAGACGGGAGACCCAGTACTTC. This translates into CASSESRGRRETQYF.

This clone was detected only a few times. As DNA, the CDR3 is TGTGCCAGCAGCAGGGCAGGGGGCGGTTCACCCCTCCACTTT. It codes for CASSRAGGGSPLHF. The gene calls are TRBV28 and TRBJ1-6; 8 bases match TRBD1. Trimming removed 6 bases from V and 9 bases from J; junction bases left unmatched: 7. The V gene's germline CDR1 is MDHEN and CDR2 SYDVKM. The CDR3 totals 14 residues. Looking up the rest from reference TRBV28 and TRBJ1-6 gives the full variable domain: DVKVTQSSRYLVKRTGEKVFLECVQDMDHENMFWYRQDPGLGLRLIYFSYDVKMKEKGDIPEGYSVSREKKERFSLILESASTNQTSMYLCASSRAGGGSPLHFGNGTRLTVT.

V gene TRBV21-1 combines with J gene TRBJ1-2; the table's TRBD1 call for D was not verified on the DNA. TRBV21-1 is a pseudogene segment. The CDR3 is made up of 17 amino acids. CDR3 coding DNA: TGTGCCAGCAGCCCCCGATCCGGGACAGAACTAAACTATGGCTACACCTTC. Its protein is CASSPRSGTELNYGYTF.

This rearrangement joins TRBV28 to TRBJ2-2; maybe TRBD1 (6 bases). Germline V gene data show CDR1 as MDHEN and CDR2 as SYDVKM. The CDR3 sequence is 16 residues long. The ends were cut back, 5 bases at V and 0 bases at J, with 13 bases in the middle. CDR3 in DNA: TGTGCCAGCAGTCACCGACAGGCCCCGAACACCGGGGAGCTGTTTTTT. As protein: CASSHRQAPNTGELFF. The full variable domain, its missing parts supplied by reference TRBV28 and TRBJ2-2, is DVKVTQSSRYLVKRTGEKVFLECVQDMDHENMFWYRQDPGLGLRLIYFSYDVKMKEKGDIPEGYSVSREKKERFSLILESASTNQTSMYLCASSHRQAPNTGELFFGEGSRLTVL.

This chain joins TRBV7-3 and TRBJ2-2; D remains ambiguous. This CDR3 is built from 15 residues. Trimming removed 0 bases from V and 4 bases from J, with 9 bases in between. Germline CDR1 is SGHTA and CDR2 is FQGTGA. CDR3 protein: CASSLTRVITGELFF. The CDR3 nucleotides read TGTGCCAGCAGCTTAACTAGGGTTATCACCGGGGAGCTGTTTTTT.

As regards this clone: The junction differs from germline at one of its ends, possibly a read error. The chain employs TRBV4-2 and TRBJ2-3; TRBD2 matches at 8 bases. From germline, CDR1 is LGHNA and CDR2 YNFKEQ. The CDR3 has 15 residues. CDR3 amino acids: CASSQDSAGGPHGHF. The CDR3 nucleotides are TGTGCCAGCAGCCAAGATTCTGCGGGGGGTCCCCACGGTCATTTT.

This sequence joins TRBV6-5 and TRBJ2-1; D might be TRBD1 or TRBD2, each matching 5 bases. The CDR3 runs 14 residues. Germline lookup yields CDR1 MNHEY and CDR2 SVGAGI. The V gene lost 10 bases and the J gene lost 2 bases, with 15 bases spanning the gap. In DNA, the CDR3 is TGTGCCACCAGCCCCTTGGGGGCCTACAATGAGCAGTTCTTC. Translating gives CATSPLGAYNEQFF.

The chain recombines TRBV10-3 with TRBJ1-2, with 8 positions matching TRBD1. The germline V gene encodes CDR1 ENHRY and CDR2 SYGVKD. Unmatched junction bases numbered 8, after V lost 2 bases and J lost 6 bases. The CDR3 contains 15 residues. The CDR3 nucleotides are TGTGCCATCAGTGAGCCCCGGACAGGGAGGGATGGCTACACCTTC. Translated: CAISEPRTGRDGYTF.

The chain couples TRBV5-4 to TRBJ2-7; unclear D gene. Trimming left V 4 bases short and J 0 bases short, with 8 bases between. Germline V gene sequence: CDR1 SGHNT, CDR2 YYREEE (reference sequence). The CDR3 sequence is 13 residues long. CDR3 residues: CASSADRSYEQYF. CDR3 DNA: TGTGCCAGCAGCGCGGACCGCTCCTACGAGCAGTACTTC.

The gene calls are TRBV18 and TRBJ2-5, with a weak D call TRBD2 (5 bases). Trimming stripped 1 base from V and 3 bases from J, with 9 bases between. The CDR3 contains 14 residues. CDR1 KGHSH and CDR2 LQKENI come from the germline V gene. Here the CDR3 reads CASSPLQTKETQYF. For the CDR3, the DNA is TGTGCCAGCTCACCACTACAGACTAAAGAGACCCAGTACTTC.